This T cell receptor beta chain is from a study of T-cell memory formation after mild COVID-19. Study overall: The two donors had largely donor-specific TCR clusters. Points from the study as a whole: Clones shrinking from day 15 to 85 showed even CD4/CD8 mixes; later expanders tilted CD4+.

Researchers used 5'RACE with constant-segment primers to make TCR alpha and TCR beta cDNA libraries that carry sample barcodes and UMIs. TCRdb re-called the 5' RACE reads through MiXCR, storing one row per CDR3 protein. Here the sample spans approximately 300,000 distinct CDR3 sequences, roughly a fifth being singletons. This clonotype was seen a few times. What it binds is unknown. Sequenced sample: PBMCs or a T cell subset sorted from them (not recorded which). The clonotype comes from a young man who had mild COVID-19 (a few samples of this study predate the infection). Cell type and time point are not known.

CDR3 protein: CASSKLGWGYEQYF. CDR3 coding DNA: TGTGCCAGCAGTAAACTGGGATGGGGGTACGAGCAGTACTTC. The chain recombines TRBV12-3 or TRBV12-4 with TRBJ2-7, with D tentatively TRBD1 or TRBD2 (5 bases each). The CDR3 totals 14 residues. V was pared by 5 bases and J by 4 bases, with 15 bases between.